These T cell receptor beta chains were read from a single sample in a study of graft-versus-host responses after intestinal transplantation. The assay was immunoSEQ multiplex PCR, and TCRdb's table has in-frame clones only and misses some. The repertoire holds approximately 9,900 clones, with roughly a third as singletons. Sample: alloreactive CD8+ T cells from a mixed lymphocyte reaction culture, taken before transplantation. Receptors originate from a human patient who was an organ donor for intestinal transplantation. Both conserved end residues are part of each CDR3. Fields, in order: CDR3 protein, CDR3 DNA, V gene, clone size, D gene, J gene. A D gene is named only where the DNA matches it firmly. Not all rows give a size; the values are once, few, many and, for expanded clones, a class.

CASTPMSPEAFF TGTGCCAGCACCCCTATGTCACCTGAAGCTTTCTTT TRBV7-9 few . TRBJ1-1
CASSLGVGGKSDTQYF TGTGCCAGCAGCTTAGGGGTTGGGGGCAAGTCAGATACGCAGTATTTT TRBV7-8 . . TRBJ2-3
CASSVGLAGGSGEQFF TGTGCCAGCAGCGTAGGGCTAGCGGGAGGGAGTGGTGAGCAGTTCTTC TRBV9 . TRBD2 TRBJ2-1
CASSLGPVGYNEQFF TGTGCCAGCAGCTTGGGCCCGGTCGGGTACAATGAGCAGTTCTTC TRBV5-6 few . TRBJ2-1
CASSLGAGSTDTQYF TGTGCCAGCAGCTTAGGGGCGGGGAGCACAGATACGCAGTATTTT TRBV11-3 . . TRBJ2-3
CASSISRAYSNQPQHF TGTGCCAGTAGTATATCCAGGGCTTATAGCAATCAGCCCCAGCATTTT TRBV19 . . TRBJ1-5
CASSHLQGLPSYEQYF TGCGCCAGCAGTCATTTACAGGGGCTACCCTCCTACGAGCAGTACTTC TRBV23-1 medium-sized TRBD1 TRBJ2-7
CASSPSGSGYEQFF TGCGCCAGCAGTCCTAGCGGGAGCGGCTATGAGCAGTTCTTC TRBV4-3 few TRBD2 TRBJ2-1
CASSDPRGTTDLGAQYF TGTGCCAGCAGTGATCCGCGTGGGACTACCGACCTGGGGGCCCAGTACTTC TRBV2 few TRBD2 TRBJ2-5
CASSLRGGAADTQYF TGTGCCAGCAGCTTACGCGGGGGGGCGGCAGATACGCAGTATTTT TRBV11-1 . TRBD2 TRBJ2-3
CASSQDLLELPSYEQYF TGCGCCAGCAGCCAAGATCTCTTGGAGCTCCCTTCCTACGAGCAGTACTTC TRBV4-3 medium-sized . TRBJ2-7
CASSQERGFGAFF TGCGCCAGCAGCCAAGAGCGGGGGTTTGGAGCTTTCTTT TRBV4-1 medium-sized . TRBJ1-1
CASSQIGTGGTSEQYF TGTGCCAGCAGCCAGATCGGAACAGGGGGTACCTCCGAGCAGTACTTC TRBV27 . TRBD1 TRBJ2-7
CASSQDPGLAGGLAKNIQYF TGCGCCAGCAGCCAAGATCCAGGGCTAGCGGGAGGGTTGGCCAAAAACATTCAGTACTTC TRBV4-3 once TRBD2 TRBJ2-4
CATPSGRYNEQFF TGTGCCACCCCATCGGGTCGATACAATGAGCAGTTCTTC TRBV2 few . TRBJ2-1
CASSINKRRYTF TGTGCCAGTAGTATCAACAAGCGGCGCTACACCTTC TRBV19 once . TRBJ1-2
CASRISGNQPQHF TGTGCCAGCAGGATCTCGGGCAATCAGCCCCAGCATTTT TRBV27 few . TRBJ1-5
CASSPGHLYEQYF TGTGCCAGCAGCCCAGGACACCTCTACGAGCAGTACTTC TRBV11-2 . . TRBJ2-7
CASSPASVGYTF TGTGCCAGCAGTCCCGCTAGTGTGGGCTACACCTTC TRBV6-6 . . TRBJ1-2
CATATGRGYEQYF TGTGCCACCGCCACAGGGAGGGGCTACGAGCAGTACTTC TRBV15 few . TRBJ2-7
CASSEVGQEIYGYTF TGTGCCAGCAGTGAAGTGGGACAGGAGATCTATGGCTACACCTTC TRBV6-1 . TRBD1 TRBJ1-2
CASSSLAERTDTQYF TGTGCCAGCAGCTCCCTAGCCGAACGCACAGATACGCAGTATTTT TRBV7-9 . . TRBJ2-3
CASSSLVATVMQDTQYF TGTGCCAGCAGCTCCCTGGTGGCTACAGTCATGCAAGATACGCAGTATTTT TRBV21-1 . . TRBJ2-3
CASSRGTDLNIQYF TGTGCCAGCAGTCGCGGGACAGATTTAAACATTCAGTACTTC TRBV6-5 medium-sized . TRBJ2-4
CASSVVKAEVRGATNEQFF TGTGCCAGCAGCGTAGTGAAGGCCGAGGTTCGGGGGGCGACAAATGAGCAGTTCTTC TRBV9 . . TRBJ2-1
CASSYQANSGANVLTF TGTGCCAGCAGTTACCAGGCAAACTCTGGGGCCAACGTCCTGACTTTC TRBV6-5 . . TRBJ2-6
CASSLRLAEETQYF TGTGCCAGCAGCTTACGGCTAGCGGAAGAGACCCAGTACTTC TRBV7-9 . TRBD2 TRBJ2-5
CASSQDWPGTDTQYF TGTGCCAGCAGCCAAGACTGGCCAGGCACAGATACGCAGTATTTT TRBV4-2 few . TRBJ2-3
CASSSTGTSGIFSYEQFF TGTGCCAGCAGCTCCACCGGGACTAGCGGGATTTTCTCGTATGAGCAGTTCTTC TRBV5-8 . TRBD2 TRBJ2-1
CASGHGEQYF TGTGCCAGCGGGCACGGCGAGCAGTACTTC TRBV6-6 once . TRBJ2-7
CASSQDRAGVETQYF TGCGCCAGCAGCCAAGATCGAGCGGGAGTGGAGACCCAGTACTTC TRBV4-3 medium-sized TRBD2 TRBJ2-5
CASSPRTSGFNEQFF TGCGCCAGCAGCCCCCGGACTAGCGGATTCAATGAGCAGTTCTTC TRBV5-1 once TRBD2 TRBJ2-1
CASSVQAGTTDTQYF TGTGCCAGCAGTGTCCAAGCGGGAACCACAGATACGCAGTATTTT TRBV6-1 few TRBD2 TRBJ2-3
CASPGGPQYF TGTGCCAGCCCGGGGGGGCCCCAGTACTTC TRBV18 . TRBD2 TRBJ2-5
CAIKPKSMNTEAFF TGCGCCATTAAACCCAAGAGCATGAACACTGAAGCTTTCTTT TRBV10-1 . . TRBJ1-1
CASSSDRGPYEQYF TGCGCCAGCAGCTCCGACAGGGGGCCCTACGAGCAGTACTTC TRBV4-1 medium-sized TRBD1 TRBJ2-7
CASSGGGRNEQFF TGTGCCAGCAGCGGGGGGGGCCGGAATGAGCAGTTCTTC TRBV5-6 once . TRBJ2-1
CASEPGQSYNEQFF TGTGCCAGCGAGCCGGGACAATCCTACAATGAGCAGTTCTTC TRBV6-6 . . TRBJ2-1
CASRGGAGQETQYF TGTGCCAGCAGGGGGGGAGCGGGGCAAGAGACCCAGTACTTC TRBV7-9 few TRBD2 TRBJ2-5
CASSPQLGRRGTGELFF TGTGCCAGCAGCCCTCAACTGGGGAGAAGGGGGACCGGGGAGCTGTTTTTT TRBV11-3 few . TRBJ2-2
CASSMDLGEQFF TGTGCCAGTAGTATGGATCTCGGGGAGCAGTTCTTC TRBV19 . . TRBJ2-1
CASSQEGGGWETQYF TGCGCCAGCAGCCAAGAAGGGGGGGGATGGGAGACCCAGTACTTC TRBV4-1 few . TRBJ2-5
CASSQRERPFPNEDEQFF TGTGCCAGCAGCCAACGTGAGCGGCCTTTTCCGAATGAGGATGAGCAGTTCTTC TRBV4-2 medium-sized . TRBJ2-1
CAWSVNTIYF TGTGCCTGGTCCGTAAACACCATATATTTT TRBV30 medium-sized . TRBJ1-3
CASQAAGSTGELFF TGTGCCAGCCAGGCGGCGGGATCCACCGGGGAGCTGTTTTTT TRBV19 . . TRBJ2-2
CASSQDLSGSDEQYF TGCGCCAGCAGCCAAGATCTTAGCGGGAGTGACGAGCAGTACTTC TRBV4-3 medium-sized TRBD2 TRBJ2-7
CASSPAGLGTEAFF TGCGCCAGCAGCCCAGCAGGCTTGGGTACTGAAGCTTTCTTT TRBV4-1 once . TRBJ1-1
CASSSTGGGTGANVLTF TGTGCCAGCAGCTCGACAGGGGGGGGTACTGGGGCCAACGTCCTGACTTTC TRBV4-2 . TRBD1 TRBJ2-6
CASSPFGGFNQPQHF TGTGCCAGTAGTCCTTTCGGGGGGTTCAATCAGCCCCAGCATTTT TRBV19 few . TRBJ1-5
CASSPPRGDEQFF TGTGCCAGCTCACCACCGCGGGGGGATGAGCAGTTCTTC TRBV18 . TRBD2 TRBJ2-1
CASSVTGTTLDTQYF TGTGCCAGCAGCGTCACGGGGACAACTCTAGATACGCAGTATTTT TRBV9 . . TRBJ2-3
CASIHTGFQAFF TGTGCCAGCATCCATACCGGGTTCCAAGCTTTCTTT TRBV6-6 few . TRBJ1-1
CASSLGRVEAFF TGTGCCAGCAGCTTAGGCAGGGTCGAAGCTTTCTTT TRBV11-2 . . TRBJ1-1
CASSPSGRDYNEQFF TGCGCCAGCAGCCCGAGCGGGAGGGACTACAATGAGCAGTTCTTC TRBV4-3 . TRBD2 TRBJ2-1